These 17 T cell receptor beta chains were all obtained from the same sample, sequenced in a study of CD8 T cells in Susac syndrome. When the RNA was reverse transcribed, random hexamers were used with an input of roughly 0.45 to 1 ug. TCRdb reprocessed the immunoSEQ multiplex PCR reads with MiXCR, giving one entry per CDR3 protein. Here the sample spans 95,000 to 150,000 distinct CDR3 sequences, roughly 94% being singletons. Sequencing input: CD4+ T cells from PBMCs. The receptors originated from a human donor in good health.

This clonotype was seen a single time. The V call is TRBV2, the J call TRBJ2-6; D gene uncertain. Germline CDR1 SNHLY, CDR2 FYNNEI. V lost 0 bases, J lost 2 bases, and 8 bases lay in between. This CDR3 region has 16 residues. The CDR3 loop is CASSEARSAGANVLTF. The CDR3 DNA reads as TGTGCCAGCAGTGAAGCGAGGAGCGCTGGGGCCAACGTCCTGACTTTC.

This chain uses TRBV7-9 with TRBJ1-6; perhaps TRBD1 as D (5 bases). Between the trimmed V and J ends, which lost 5 bases and 7 bases, there was a span of 9 bases. Per the germline V gene, CDR1 is SEHNR and CDR2 is FQNEAQ (reference sequence). This CDR3 has 13 residues. The CDR3 is CASSPGVNSPLHF. CDR3 nucleotide sequence: TGTGCCAGCAGCCCGGGGGTAAATTCACCCCTCCACTTT.

V usage is TRBV4-2 and J usage is TRBJ2-3; 8 nucleotides agree with TRBD2. V was clipped by 5 bases and J by 0 bases; unmatched bases: 7. CDR1 LGHNA and CDR2 YNFKEQ come from the germline V gene. The length of the CDR3 is 16 residues. The CDR3 here is CASSTQSGGSTDTQYF. The CDR3 coding sequence is TGTGCCAGCAGCACTCAGAGCGGGGGTAGCACAGATACGCAGTATTTT.

The CDR3 reads CAISAGESNQPQHF. CDR3 DNA sequence: TGTGCCATCAGTGCAGGGGAGAGCAATCAGCCCCAGCATTTT. The chain has TRBV10-3 and TRBJ1-5; D might be TRBD1 (6 bases). The length of the CDR3 is 14 residues. Germline lookup yields CDR1 ENHRY and CDR2 SYGVKD. V was pared by 4 bases and J by 1 base, with 8 bases between.

This clonotype has more than one count but fewer than ten. V gene TRBV5-1 combines with J gene TRBJ2-7; D not resolved. V shed 3 bases and J shed 4 bases, with 11 bases lying between them. The CDR3 spans 13 residues. Germline CDR1 SGHRS, CDR2 YFSETQ. CDR3 sequence reads: CASSSLLGYEQYF. CDR3 DNA sequence: TGCGCCAGCAGCTCCTTACTTGGGTACGAGCAGTACTTC.

The rearrangement joins TRBV23-1 to TRBJ1-5; D possibly corresponds to TRBD1 (5 bases). TRBV23-1 is sorted into the ORF group, with uncertain function. The CDR3 runs 15 residues. The V end was cut by 4 bases, the J end by 5 bases, with 15 bases between. As DNA, the CDR3 is TGCGCCAGCAGTCTGGGGGGGAGGAAGGATCAGCCCCAGCATTTT. Amino acid sequence: CASSLGGRKDQPQHF.

The chain couples TRBV29-1 to TRBJ2-1, with D unresolved. The CDR3 is 13 residues long. Germline-derived CDR1 and CDR2 are SQVTM and ANQGSEA. V shed 4 bases and J shed 5 bases, with 12 bases lying between them. CDR3 loop: CSVAQNIDNEQFF. CDR3 in DNA: TGCAGCGTTGCTCAGAACATAGACAATGAGCAGTTCTTC.

This clonotype was found a few times. The chain combines TRBV2 with TRBJ1-3; TRBD1 matches 8 bases. Looked up from germline, CDR1 is SNHLY and CDR2 is FYNNEI. J lost 5 bases, V lost 5 bases, and 8 bases had no gene match. The CDR3 extends over 15 amino acids. CDR3: CASSLGTGRRNTIYF. The CDR3 coding sequence is TGTGCCAGCAGTCTCGGGACAGGCCGTCGAAACACCATATATTTT.

V gene TRBV20-1 combines with J gene TRBJ1-1; possibly TRBD1 for D (5 bases). V was pared by 3 bases and J by 0 bases, with 11 bases between. The CDR3 is 14 residues long. Germline CDR1 reads DFQATT; CDR2 reads SNEGSKA (reference sequence). The CDR3 loop reads CSARGPGMNTEAFF. The CDR3 DNA follows: TGCAGTGCTAGGGGCCCAGGGATGAACACTGAAGCTTTCTTT.

The chain is built from TRBV7-2 and TRBJ1-5; TRBD1 agrees at 8 bases. With 5 bases clipped from V and 6 bases from J, the junction kept 15 bases outside the gene matches. This CDR3 comprises 17 residues. From germline, CDR1 is SGHTA and CDR2 FQGNSA. The CDR3 region is CASSPATTGEASQPQHF. CDR3 in DNA: TGTGCCAGCAGCCCTGCTACGACAGGGGAGGCTAGTCAGCCCCAGCATTTT. The full variable domain, rest sourced from reference TRBV7-2 and TRBJ1-5, is GAGVSQSPSNKVTEKGKDVELRCDPISGHTALYWYRQSLGQGLEFLIYFQGNSAPDKSGLPSDRFSAERTGGSVSTLTIQRTQQEDSAVYLCASSPATTGEASQPQHFGDGTRLSIL.

J is TRBJ2-2 and V is TRBV6-1, with D uncertain. There are 14 residues in the CDR3. CDR1 is MNHNS and CDR2 is SASEGT in the germline V gene. Trimming took 4 bases from V and 1 from J, leaving 7 bases between them. The CDR3 DNA sequence: TGTGCCAGCAGTGGTGTAGTGAACACCGGGGAGCTGTTTTTT. It is translated as CASSGVVNTGELFF.

V gene TRBV19 combines with J gene TRBJ1-5; a weak D match, TRBD1 (5 bases). There are 16 residues in the CDR3. Deletions cut 4 bases from V and 2 bases from J, with 15 bases between. In germline, CDR1 is LNHDA, CDR2 SQIVND (reference sequence). As DNA, the CDR3 is TGTGCCAGTAGTACCGGTCGGGGGGAACGCAATCAGCCCCAGCATTTT. It encodes CASSTGRGERNQPQHF.

This chain uses TRBV2 with TRBJ1-4, with a tentative D call TRBD1 (5 bases). From germline, CDR1 is SNHLY and CDR2 FYNNEI. V was cut by 2 bases and J by 5 bases, with 9 bases left in between. The CDR3 has 14 residues. This CDR3 reads CASSELRGNEKLFF. Written as DNA, the CDR3 is TGTGCCAGCAGTGAATTAAGGGGAAATGAAAAACTGTTTTTT.

The V gene is TRBV2, the J gene TRBJ2-5; 10 bases are a match to TRBD2. V lost 7 bases and J lost 4; bases outside the gene matches: 9. Germline-derived CDR1 and CDR2 are SNHLY and FYNNEI. The CDR3 is 15 amino acids. The CDR3 here is CASTSGSVAVETQYF. DNA for the CDR3: TGTGCCAGCACTAGCGGGAGCGTCGCAGTAGAGACCCAGTACTTC. Based on the CDR3 plus reference TRBV2 and TRBJ2-5, the full variable domain is EPEVTQTPSHQVTQMGQEVILRCVPISNHLYFYWYRQILGQKVEFLVSFYNNEISEKSEIFDDQFSVERPDGSNFTLKIRSTKLEDSAMYFCASTSGSVAVETQYFGPGTRLLVL.

In DNA, the CDR3 is TGCGCCAGCAGCTTGTATCCCCCGACAGACGGATCCTACGAGCAGTACTTC. Translation gives CASSLYPPTDGSYEQYF. This chain uses TRBV5-1 with TRBJ2-7, with D possibly matching TRBD1 (5 bases). The length of the CDR3 is 17 residues. The germline gives CDR1 SGHRS, CDR2 YFSETQ. V lost 1 base and J lost 1, with 18 bases in between. The whole variable domain, filled in from reference TRBV5-1 and TRBJ2-7, reads KAGVTQTPRYLIKTRGQQVTLSCSPISGHRSVSWYQQTPGQGLQFLFEYFSETQRNKGNFPGRFSGRQFSNSRSEMNVSTLELGDSALYLCASSLYPPTDGSYEQYFGPGTRLTVT.

The chain employs TRBV30 and TRBJ2-1, with D possibly TRBD1 on 8 matching bases. Deletions cut 3 bases from V and 7 bases from J, with 10 bases between. The CDR3 contains 12 residues. The V gene's germline CDR1 is GTSNPN and CDR2 SVGIG (reference sequence). In nucleotides, the CDR3 is TGTGCCTGGAGACAGGGGGGGAATGAGCAGTTCTTC. This gives the protein CAWRQGGNEQFF.

The genes are TRBV5-1 and TRBJ2-1; 14 nucleotides agree with TRBD2. This CDR3 has 15 residues. V gave up 3 bases and J gave up 7 bases; unmatched junction bases: 3. Germline V lookup: CDR1 SGHRS, CDR2 YFSETQ. CDR3 DNA sequence: TGCGCCAGCAGCTCGGGACTAGCGGGAGTGAATGAGCAGTTCTTC. Protein product: CASSSGLAGVNEQFF.